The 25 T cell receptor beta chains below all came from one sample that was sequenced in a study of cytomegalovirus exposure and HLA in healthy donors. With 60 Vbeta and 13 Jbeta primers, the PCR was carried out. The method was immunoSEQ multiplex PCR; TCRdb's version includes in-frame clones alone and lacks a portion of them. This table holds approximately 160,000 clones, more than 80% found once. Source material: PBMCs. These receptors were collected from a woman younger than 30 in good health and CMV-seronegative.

The CDR3 sequence is CASSYDRPPYEQYF. In DNA, the CDR3 is TGCGCCAGCAGCTATGACAGACCTCCCTACGAGCAGTACTTC. The chain carries TRBV5-1 and TRBJ2-5; tentative D call: TRBD1 (5 bases). The DNA end favors TRBJ2-7, so the J call may be wrong. The length of the CDR3 is 14 residues. CDR1 and CDR2 (germline): SGHRS, YFSETQ.

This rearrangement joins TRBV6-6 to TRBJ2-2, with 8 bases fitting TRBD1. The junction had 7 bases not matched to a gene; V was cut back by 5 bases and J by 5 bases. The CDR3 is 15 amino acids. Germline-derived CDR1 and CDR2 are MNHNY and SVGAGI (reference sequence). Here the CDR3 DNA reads TGTGCCAGCAGTCCATGGACAGGGCAGACCGGGGAGCTGTTTTTT. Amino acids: CASSPWTGQTGELFF.

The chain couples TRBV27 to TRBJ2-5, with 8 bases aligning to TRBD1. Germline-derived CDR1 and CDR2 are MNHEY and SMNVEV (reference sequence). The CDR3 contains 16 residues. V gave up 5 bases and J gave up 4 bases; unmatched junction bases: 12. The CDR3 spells CASSPHAWTGRETQYF. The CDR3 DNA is TGTGCCAGCAGTCCTCACGCCTGGACAGGGAGAGAGACCCAGTACTTC.

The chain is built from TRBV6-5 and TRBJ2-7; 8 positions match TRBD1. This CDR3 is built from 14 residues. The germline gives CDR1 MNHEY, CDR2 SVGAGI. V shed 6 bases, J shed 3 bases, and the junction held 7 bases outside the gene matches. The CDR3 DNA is TGTGCCAGCAGGGGACTCGGGACAGGCTACGAGCAGTACTTC. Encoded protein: CASRGLGTGYEQYF.

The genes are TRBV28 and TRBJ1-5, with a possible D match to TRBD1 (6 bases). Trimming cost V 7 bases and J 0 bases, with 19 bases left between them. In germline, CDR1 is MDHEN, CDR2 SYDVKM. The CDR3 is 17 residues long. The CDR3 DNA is TGTGCCAGCACCGTAGGGGGAGTAGGGATTAGCAATCAGCCCCAGCATTTT. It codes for CASTVGGVGISNQPQHF.

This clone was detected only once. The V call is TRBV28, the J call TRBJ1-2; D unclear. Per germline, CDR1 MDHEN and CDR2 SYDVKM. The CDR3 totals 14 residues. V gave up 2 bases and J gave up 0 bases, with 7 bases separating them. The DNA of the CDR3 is TGTGCCAGCAGTTTAATCAACTCTAACTATGGCTACACCTTC. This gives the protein CASSLINSNYGYTF.

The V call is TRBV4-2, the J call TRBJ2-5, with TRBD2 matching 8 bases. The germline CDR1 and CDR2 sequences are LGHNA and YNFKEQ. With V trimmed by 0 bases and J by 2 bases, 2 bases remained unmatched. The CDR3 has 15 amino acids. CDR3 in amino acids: CASSQDPSGQETQYF. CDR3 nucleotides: TGTGCCAGCAGCCAAGATCCTAGCGGGCAAGAGACCCAGTACTTC.

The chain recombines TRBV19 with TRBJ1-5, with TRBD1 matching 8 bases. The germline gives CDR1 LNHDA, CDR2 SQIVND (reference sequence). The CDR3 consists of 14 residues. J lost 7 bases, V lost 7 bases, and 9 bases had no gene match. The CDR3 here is CASTGAGQAQPQHF. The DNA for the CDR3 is TGTGCCAGTACCGGCGCGGGACAGGCCCAGCCCCAGCATTTT. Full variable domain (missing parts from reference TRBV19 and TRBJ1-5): DGGITQSPKYLFRKEGQNVTLSCEQNLNHDAMYWYRQDPGQGLRLIYYSQIVNDFQKGDIAEGYSVSREKKESFPLTVTSAQKNPTAFYLCASTGAGQAQPQHFGDGTRLSIL.

CDR3 DNA: TGTGCCAGCAGTTCGACTAGCGGGTATACAGATACGCAGTATTTT. The encoded protein is CASSSTSGYTDTQYF. The chain couples TRBV2 to TRBJ2-3; TRBD2 aligns across 10 bases. Per germline, CDR1 SNHLY and CDR2 FYNNEI. The CDR3 consists of 15 residues. Germline trimming cut 5 bases from V and 3 bases from J; bases unmatched to any gene: 5.

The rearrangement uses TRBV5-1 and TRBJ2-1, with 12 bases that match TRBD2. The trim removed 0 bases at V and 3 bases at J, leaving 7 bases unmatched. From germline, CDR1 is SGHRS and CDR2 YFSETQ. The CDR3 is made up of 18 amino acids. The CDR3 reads CASSLGLAGGKDYNEQFF. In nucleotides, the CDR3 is TGCGCCAGCAGCTTGGGGCTAGCGGGAGGGAAGGACTACAATGAGCAGTTCTTC.

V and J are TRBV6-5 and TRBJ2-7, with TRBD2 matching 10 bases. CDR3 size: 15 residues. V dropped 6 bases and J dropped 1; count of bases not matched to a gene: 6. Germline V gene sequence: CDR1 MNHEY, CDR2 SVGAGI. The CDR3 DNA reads TGTGCCAGCAGCCGAGCGGGAGGGTTTTCCTACGAGCAGTACTTC. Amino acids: CASSRAGGFSYEQYF.

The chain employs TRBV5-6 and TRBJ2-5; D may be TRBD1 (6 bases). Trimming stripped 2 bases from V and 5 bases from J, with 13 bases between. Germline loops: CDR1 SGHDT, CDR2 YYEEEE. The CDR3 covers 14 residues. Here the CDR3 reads CASSFQGSMETQYF. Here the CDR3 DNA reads TGTGCCAGCAGCTTCCAGGGGTCTATGGAGACCCAGTACTTC.

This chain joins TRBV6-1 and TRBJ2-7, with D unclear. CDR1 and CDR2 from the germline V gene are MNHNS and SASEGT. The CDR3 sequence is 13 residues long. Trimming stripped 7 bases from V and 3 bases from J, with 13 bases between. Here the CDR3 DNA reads TGTGCCAGCATGTTAGATACGATCTACGAGCAGTACTTC. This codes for CASMLDTIYEQYF.

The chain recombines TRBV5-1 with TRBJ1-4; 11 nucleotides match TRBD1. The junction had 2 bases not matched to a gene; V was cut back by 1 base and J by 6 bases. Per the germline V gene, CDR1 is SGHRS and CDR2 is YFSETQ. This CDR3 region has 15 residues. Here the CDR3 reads CASSLPGQGDEKLFF. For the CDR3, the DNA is TGCGCCAGCAGCTTGCCGGGACAGGGGGATGAAAAACTGTTTTTT.

DNA of the CDR3: TGTGCCAGCACCTACGGGACTGGGACTGAAGCTTTCTTT. Translation: CASTYGTGTEAFF. The rearrangement links TRBV19 to TRBJ1-1, with a weak D call TRBD1 (5 bases). The CDR3 sequence is 13 residues long. V was clipped by 9 bases and J by 5 bases, with 16 bases between them. Germline V gene data show CDR1 as LNHDA and CDR2 as SQIVND (reference sequence).

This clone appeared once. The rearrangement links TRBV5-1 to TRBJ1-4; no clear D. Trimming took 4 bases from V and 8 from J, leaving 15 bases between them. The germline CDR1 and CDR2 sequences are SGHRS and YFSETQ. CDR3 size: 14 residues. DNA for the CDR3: TGCGCCAGCAGCCTAGACGGCCCAGCAGAAAAACTGTTTTTT. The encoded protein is CASSLDGPAEKLFF.

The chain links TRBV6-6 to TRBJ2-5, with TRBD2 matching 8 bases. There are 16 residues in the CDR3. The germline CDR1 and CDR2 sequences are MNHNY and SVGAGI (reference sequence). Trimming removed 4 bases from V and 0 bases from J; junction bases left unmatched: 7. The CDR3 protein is CASSFAGGGYQETQYF. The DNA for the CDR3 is TGTGCCAGCAGTTTCGCCGGGGGGGGGTACCAAGAGACCCAGTACTTC.

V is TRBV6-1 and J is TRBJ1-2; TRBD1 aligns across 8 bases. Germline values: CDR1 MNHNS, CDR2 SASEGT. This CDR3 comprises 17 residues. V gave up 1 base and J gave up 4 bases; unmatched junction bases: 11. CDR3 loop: CASSEGQGTLLSYGYTF. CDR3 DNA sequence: TGTGCCAGCAGTGAAGGACAGGGGACCCTTTTAAGCTATGGCTACACCTTC.

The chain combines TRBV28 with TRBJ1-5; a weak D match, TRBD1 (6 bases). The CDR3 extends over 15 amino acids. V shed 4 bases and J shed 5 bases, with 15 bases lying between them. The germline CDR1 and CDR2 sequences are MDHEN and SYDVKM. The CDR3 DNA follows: TGTGCCAGCAGTTCCCTGGCAGGGGCGGATCAGCCCCAGCATTTT. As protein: CASSSLAGADQPQHF.

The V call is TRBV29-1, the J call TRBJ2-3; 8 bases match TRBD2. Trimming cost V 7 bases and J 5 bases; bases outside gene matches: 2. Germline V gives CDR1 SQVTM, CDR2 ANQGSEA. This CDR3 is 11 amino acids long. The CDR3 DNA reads TGCAGCGCTCGGGGGGGAGATACGCAGTATTTT. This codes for CSARGGDTQYF.

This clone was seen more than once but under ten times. The CDR3 region is CASSQRAGDIQYF. For the CDR3, the DNA is TGTGCCAGCAGCCAACGTGCAGGGGACATTCAGTACTTC. V is TRBV7-2 and J is TRBJ2-4, with D maybe TRBD1 (6 bases). The V gene lost 5 bases and the J gene lost 8 bases, with 13 bases spanning the gap. Germline loops: CDR1 SGHTA, CDR2 FQGNSA. The CDR3 sequence is 13 residues long.

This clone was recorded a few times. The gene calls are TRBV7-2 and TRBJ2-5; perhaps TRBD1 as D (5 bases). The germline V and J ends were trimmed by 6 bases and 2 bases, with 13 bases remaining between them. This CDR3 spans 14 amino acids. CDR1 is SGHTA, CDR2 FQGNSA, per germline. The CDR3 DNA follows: TGTGCCAGCAGTCGACGACAGTGGCAAGAGACCCAGTACTTC. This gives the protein CASSRRQWQETQYF. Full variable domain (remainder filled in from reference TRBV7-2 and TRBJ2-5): GAGVSQSPSNKVTEKGKDVELRCDPISGHTALYWYRQSLGQGLEFLIYFQGNSAPDKSGLPSDRFSAERTGGSVSTLTIQRTQQEDSAVYLCASSRRQWQETQYFGPGTRLLVL.

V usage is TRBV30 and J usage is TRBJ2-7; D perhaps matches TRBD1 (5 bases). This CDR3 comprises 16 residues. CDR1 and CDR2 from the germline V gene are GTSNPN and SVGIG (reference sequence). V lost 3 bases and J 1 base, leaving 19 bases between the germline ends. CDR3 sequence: CAWSLDIGFASYEQYF. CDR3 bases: TGTGCCTGGAGCCTGGACATTGGGTTTGCGTCCTACGAGCAGTACTTC.

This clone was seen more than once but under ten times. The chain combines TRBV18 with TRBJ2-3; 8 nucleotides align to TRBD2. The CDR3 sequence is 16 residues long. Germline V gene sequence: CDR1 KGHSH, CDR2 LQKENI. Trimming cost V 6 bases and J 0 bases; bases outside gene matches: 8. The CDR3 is CASSKIAGTSTDTQYF. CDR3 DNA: TGTGCCAGCTCGAAAATAGCGGGGACTAGCACAGATACGCAGTATTTT.

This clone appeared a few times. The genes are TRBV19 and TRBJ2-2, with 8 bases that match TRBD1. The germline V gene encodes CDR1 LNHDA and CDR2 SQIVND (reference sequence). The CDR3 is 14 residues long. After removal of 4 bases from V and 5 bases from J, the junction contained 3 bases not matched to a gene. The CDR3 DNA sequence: TGTGCCAGTAGTACCAGGACAGGGACCGGGGAGCTGTTTTTT. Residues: CASSTRTGTGELFF. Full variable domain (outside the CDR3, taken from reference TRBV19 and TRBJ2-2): DGGITQSPKYLFRKEGQNVTLSCEQNLNHDAMYWYRQDPGQGLRLIYYSQIVNDFQKGDIAEGYSVSREKKESFPLTVTSAQKNPTAFYLCASSTRTGTGELFFGEGSRLTVL.